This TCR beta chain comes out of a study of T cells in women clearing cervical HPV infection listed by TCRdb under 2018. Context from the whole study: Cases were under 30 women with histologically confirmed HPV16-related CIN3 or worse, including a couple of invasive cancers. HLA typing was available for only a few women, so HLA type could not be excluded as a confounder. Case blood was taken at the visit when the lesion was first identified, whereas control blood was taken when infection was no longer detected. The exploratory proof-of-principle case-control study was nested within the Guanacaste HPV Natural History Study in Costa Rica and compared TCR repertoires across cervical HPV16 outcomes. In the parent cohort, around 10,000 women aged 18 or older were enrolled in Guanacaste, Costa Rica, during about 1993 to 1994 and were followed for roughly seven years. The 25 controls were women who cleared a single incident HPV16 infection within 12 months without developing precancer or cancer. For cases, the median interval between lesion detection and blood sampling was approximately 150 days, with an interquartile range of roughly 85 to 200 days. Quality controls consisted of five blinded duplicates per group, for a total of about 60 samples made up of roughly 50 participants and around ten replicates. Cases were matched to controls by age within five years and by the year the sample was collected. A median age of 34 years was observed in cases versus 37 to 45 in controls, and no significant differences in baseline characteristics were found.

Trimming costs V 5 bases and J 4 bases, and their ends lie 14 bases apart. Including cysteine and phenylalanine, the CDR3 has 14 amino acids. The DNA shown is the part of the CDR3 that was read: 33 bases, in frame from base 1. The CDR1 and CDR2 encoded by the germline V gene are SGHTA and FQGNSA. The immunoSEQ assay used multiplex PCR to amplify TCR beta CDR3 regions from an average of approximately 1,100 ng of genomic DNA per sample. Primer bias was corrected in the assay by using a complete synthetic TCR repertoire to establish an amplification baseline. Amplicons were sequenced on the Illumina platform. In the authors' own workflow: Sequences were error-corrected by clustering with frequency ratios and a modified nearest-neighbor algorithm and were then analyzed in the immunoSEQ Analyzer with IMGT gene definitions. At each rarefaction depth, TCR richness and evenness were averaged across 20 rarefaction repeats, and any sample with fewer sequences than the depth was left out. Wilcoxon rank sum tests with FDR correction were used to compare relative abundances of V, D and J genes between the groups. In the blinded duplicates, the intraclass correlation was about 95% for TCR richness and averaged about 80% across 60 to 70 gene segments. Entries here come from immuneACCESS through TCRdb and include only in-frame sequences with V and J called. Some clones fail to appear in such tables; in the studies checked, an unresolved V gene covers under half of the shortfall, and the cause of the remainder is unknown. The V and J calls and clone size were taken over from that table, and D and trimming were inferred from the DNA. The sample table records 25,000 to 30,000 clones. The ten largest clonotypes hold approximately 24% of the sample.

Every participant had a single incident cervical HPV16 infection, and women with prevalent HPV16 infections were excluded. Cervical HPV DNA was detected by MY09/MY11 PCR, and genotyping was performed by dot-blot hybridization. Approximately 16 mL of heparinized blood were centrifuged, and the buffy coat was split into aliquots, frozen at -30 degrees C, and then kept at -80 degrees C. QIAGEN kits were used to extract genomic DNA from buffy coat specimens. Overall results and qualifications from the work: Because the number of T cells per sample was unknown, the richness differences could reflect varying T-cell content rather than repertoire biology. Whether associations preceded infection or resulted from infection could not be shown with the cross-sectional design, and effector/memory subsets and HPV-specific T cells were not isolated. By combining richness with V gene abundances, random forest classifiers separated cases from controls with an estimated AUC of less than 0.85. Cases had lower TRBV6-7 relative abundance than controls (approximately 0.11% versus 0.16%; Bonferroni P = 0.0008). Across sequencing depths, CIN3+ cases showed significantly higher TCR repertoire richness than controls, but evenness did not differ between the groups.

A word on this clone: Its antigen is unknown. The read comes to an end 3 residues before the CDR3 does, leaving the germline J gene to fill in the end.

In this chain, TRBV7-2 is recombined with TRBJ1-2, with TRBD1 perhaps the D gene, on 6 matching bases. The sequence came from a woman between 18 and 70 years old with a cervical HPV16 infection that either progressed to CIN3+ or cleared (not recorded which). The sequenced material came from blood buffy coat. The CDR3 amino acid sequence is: CASSPDTGFYGYTF. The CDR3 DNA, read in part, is TGTGCCAGCAGCCCCGATACAGGGTTCTATGGC.